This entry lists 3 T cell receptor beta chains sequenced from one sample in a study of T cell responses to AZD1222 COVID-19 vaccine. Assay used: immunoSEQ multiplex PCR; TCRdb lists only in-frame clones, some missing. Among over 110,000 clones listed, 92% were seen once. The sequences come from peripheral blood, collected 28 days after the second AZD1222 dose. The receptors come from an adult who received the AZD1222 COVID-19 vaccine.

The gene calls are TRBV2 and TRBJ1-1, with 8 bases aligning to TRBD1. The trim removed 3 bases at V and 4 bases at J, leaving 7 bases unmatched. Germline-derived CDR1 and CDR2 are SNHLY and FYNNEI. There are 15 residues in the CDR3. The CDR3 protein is CASSDQGADFTEAFF. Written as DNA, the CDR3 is TGTGCCAGCAGTGACCAGGGGGCCGACTTCACTGAAGCTTTCTTT.

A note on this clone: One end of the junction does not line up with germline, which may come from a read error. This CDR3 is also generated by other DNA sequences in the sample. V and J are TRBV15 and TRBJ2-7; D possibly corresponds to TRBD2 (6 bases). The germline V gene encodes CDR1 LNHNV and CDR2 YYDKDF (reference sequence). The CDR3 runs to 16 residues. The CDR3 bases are TGTGCCACCAGGAGGTTGGGGGGTGACGCCACCTACGAGCAGTACTTT. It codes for CATRRLGGDATYEQYF.

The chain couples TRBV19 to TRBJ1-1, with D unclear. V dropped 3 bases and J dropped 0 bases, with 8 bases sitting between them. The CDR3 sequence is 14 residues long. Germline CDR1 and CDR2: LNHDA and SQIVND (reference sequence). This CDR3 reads CASSMGSMNTEAFF. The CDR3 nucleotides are TGTGCCAGTAGTATGGGCAGCATGAACACTGAAGCTTTCTTT.